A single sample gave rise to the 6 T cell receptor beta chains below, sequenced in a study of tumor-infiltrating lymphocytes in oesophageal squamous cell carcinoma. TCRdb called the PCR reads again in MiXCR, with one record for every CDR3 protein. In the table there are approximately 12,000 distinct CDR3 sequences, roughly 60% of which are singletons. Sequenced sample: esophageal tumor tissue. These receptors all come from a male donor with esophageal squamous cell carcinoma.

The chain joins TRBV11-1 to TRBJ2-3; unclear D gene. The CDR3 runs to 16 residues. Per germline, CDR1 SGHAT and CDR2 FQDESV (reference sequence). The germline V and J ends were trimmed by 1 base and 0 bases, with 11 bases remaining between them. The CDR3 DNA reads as TGTGCCAGCAGCTTAGATGGTTCTCTTAGCACAGATACGCAGTATTTT. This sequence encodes CASSLDGSLSTDTQYF.

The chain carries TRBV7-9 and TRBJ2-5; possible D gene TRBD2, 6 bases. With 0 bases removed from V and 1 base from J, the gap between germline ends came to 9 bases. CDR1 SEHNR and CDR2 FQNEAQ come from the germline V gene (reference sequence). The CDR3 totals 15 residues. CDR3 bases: TGTGCCAGCAGCTTAGCCCGACTAGGCCAAGAGACCCAGTACTTC. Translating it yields CASSLARLGQETQYF.

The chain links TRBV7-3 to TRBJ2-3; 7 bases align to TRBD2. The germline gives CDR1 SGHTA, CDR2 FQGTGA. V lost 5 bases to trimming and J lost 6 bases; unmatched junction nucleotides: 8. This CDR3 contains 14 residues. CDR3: CASSPAGPGDTQYF. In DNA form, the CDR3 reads TGTGCCAGCAGCCCAGCGGGACCGGGGGATACGCAGTATTTT.

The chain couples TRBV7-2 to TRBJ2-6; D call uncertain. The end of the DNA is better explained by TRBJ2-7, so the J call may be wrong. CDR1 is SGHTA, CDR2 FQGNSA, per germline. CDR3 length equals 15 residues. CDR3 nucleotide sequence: TGTGCCAGCAGCTTATCTACACCCTCGTTTTACGAGCAGTACTTC. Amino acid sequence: CASSLSTPSFYEQYF.

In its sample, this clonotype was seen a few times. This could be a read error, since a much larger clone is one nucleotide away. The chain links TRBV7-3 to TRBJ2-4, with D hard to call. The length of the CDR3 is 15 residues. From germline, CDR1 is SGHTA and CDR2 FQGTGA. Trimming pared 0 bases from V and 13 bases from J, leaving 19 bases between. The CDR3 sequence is CASSLTSQGYNEQYF. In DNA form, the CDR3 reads TGTGCCAGCAGCTTAACGTCTCAAGGCTACAATGAGCAGTACTTC.

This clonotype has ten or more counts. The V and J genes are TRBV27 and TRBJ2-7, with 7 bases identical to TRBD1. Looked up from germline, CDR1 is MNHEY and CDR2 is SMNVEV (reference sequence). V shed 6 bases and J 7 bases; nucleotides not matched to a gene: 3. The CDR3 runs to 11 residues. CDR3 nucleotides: TGTGCCAGCAGAGGGGGCGTGGAGCAGTACTTC. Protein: CASRGGVEQYF.